What follows are 24 T cell receptor beta chains derived from one specimen sequenced in a study of T cell responses to AZD1222 COVID-19 vaccine. This table comes from immunoSEQ multiplex PCR, and its TCRdb copy is limited to in-frame clones, with some not included. The sample comprises approximately 180,000 clones, about 89% of which are singletons, and about 1.5% rests with the top ten. The sequencing here drew on peripheral blood, taken on day 0 of AZD1222 vaccination. Source of these receptors: an adult in good health.

This chain links TRBV13 with TRBJ1-6, with D hard to call. The CDR3 runs 13 residues. Germline loops: CDR1 PRHDT, CDR2 FYEKMQ (reference sequence). V was cut by 0 bases and J by 9 bases, with 6 bases left in between. The CDR3 DNA reads TGTGCCAGCAGCTTAGGGGTACGTTCACCCCTCCACTTT. Its translation is CASSLGVRSPLHF.

The chain recombines TRBV5-4 with TRBJ2-1; tentatively, D is TRBD1 (6 bases). The CDR3 covers 12 residues. Germline CDR1 SGHNT, CDR2 YYREEE (reference sequence). With 6 bases removed from V and 5 bases from J, the gap between germline ends came to 9 bases. DNA for the CDR3: TGTGCCAGCACCACAGGGAACAATGAGCAGTTCTTC. Protein product: CASTTGNNEQFF.

The V and J genes are TRBV11-3 and TRBJ2-2, with D maybe TRBD2 (6 bases). Germline values: CDR1 SGHNT, CDR2 YENEEA. Trimming shortened V by 5 bases and J by 1 base, and 14 bases separated the two germline ends. CDR3 size: 16 residues. Here the CDR3 reads CASSLGGRVNTGELFF. The CDR3 region has the DNA TGTGCCAGCAGCCTGGGGGGTAGGGTGAACACCGGGGAGCTGTTTTTT.

This chain links TRBV5-1 with TRBJ1-1; a weak D match, TRBD1 (5 bases). V lost 3 bases, J lost 3 bases, and 12 bases lay in between. Germline V gene sequence: CDR1 SGHRS, CDR2 YFSETQ. The CDR3 consists of 14 residues. The CDR3 bases are TGCGCCAGCAGCTATGGGGCACTAGACACTGAAGCTTTCTTT. As protein: CASSYGALDTEAFF.

CDR3 in DNA: TGTGCCAGCAGTGGAGGTTCTGGGGCCAACGTCCTGACTTTC. This gives the protein CASSGGSGANVLTF. This chain connects TRBV9 to TRBJ2-6; perhaps TRBD2 as D (5 bases). Germline CDR1 SGDLS, CDR2 YYNGEE. Trimming removed 5 bases at V and 1 base at J, with 7 bases between. The CDR3 is 14 residues long.

The CDR3 DNA is TGTGCCAGCAGCTTAGACGGGGCCTCCTACAATGAGCAGTTCTTC. It codes for CASSLDGASYNEQFF. J is TRBJ2-1 and V is TRBV11-3; D is perhaps TRBD1 or TRBD2 (5 bases each). V lost 0 bases and J lost 0, with 6 bases in between. CDR3 size: 15 residues. Per the germline V gene, CDR1 is SGHNT and CDR2 is YENEEA.

V is TRBV10-3 and J is TRBJ2-1; D is perhaps TRBD2 (5 bases). This CDR3 region has 12 residues. Germline lookup yields CDR1 ENHRY and CDR2 SYGVKD. The germline V and J ends were trimmed by 9 bases and 10 bases, with 16 bases remaining between them. CDR3 bases: TGTGCCATACTAGGAGAGCGAACGGAGCAGTTCTTC. This gives the protein CAILGERTEQFF.

The V and J genes are TRBV4-2 and TRBJ2-1; 9 bases agree with TRBD2. The CDR3 contains 17 residues. The trim removed 5 bases at V and 6 bases at J, leaving 14 bases unmatched. Germline lookup yields CDR1 LGHNA and CDR2 YNFKEQ. CDR3 in DNA: TGTGCCAGCAGCACCTCCCCCTCTAGCGGGGATGTCAATGAGCAGTTCTTC. As protein: CASSTSPSSGDVNEQFF.

The rearrangement links TRBV6-2 or TRBV6-3 to TRBJ2-7; D is undetermined. The CDR3 sequence is 14 residues long. V was trimmed by 2 bases and J by 0 bases, leaving 8 bases between them. Germline CDR1 is MNHEY and CDR2 is SVGEGT. CDR3: CASSYKASSYEQYF. CDR3 nucleotide sequence: TGTGCCAGCAGTTACAAGGCTTCCTCCTACGAGCAGTACTTC.

V and J are TRBV6-5 and TRBJ1-6; no definite D call. V was clipped by 2 bases and J by 6 bases, with 8 bases between them. Germline V gives CDR1 MNHEY, CDR2 SVGAGI. The CDR3 sequence is 14 residues long. CDR3 sequence (DNA): TGTGCCAGCAGTTACGGAGTAGCTAATTCACCCCTCCACTTT. Translated: CASSYGVANSPLHF.

The chain couples TRBV28 to TRBJ2-4; 8 bases line up with TRBD2. CDR3 size: 13 residues. V was pared by 10 bases and J by 0 bases, with 2 bases of the junction left unmatched. CDR1 is MDHEN and CDR2 is SYDVKM in the germline V gene. The CDR3 DNA reads TGTGCCACCCGGGGGGGAGCCAAAAACATTCAGTACTTC. Its translation is CATRGGAKNIQYF.

The gene calls are TRBV28 and TRBJ1-5; 7 nucleotides align to TRBD1. Germline V gives CDR1 MDHEN, CDR2 SYDVKM. There are 14 residues in the CDR3. With 11 bases clipped from V and 5 bases from J, the junction kept 12 bases outside the gene matches. For the CDR3, the DNA is TGTGCCGCCGAGACAGGGCTGGTGTATCAGCCCCAGCATTTT. Protein sequence: CAAETGLVYQPQHF.

The J gene is TRBJ1-6, the V gene TRBV6-5; 7 bases are a match to TRBD1. Trimming cost V 6 bases and J 10 bases; bases outside gene matches: 12. The CDR3 is 15 residues long. Germline CDR1 is MNHEY and CDR2 is SVGAGI. The CDR3 region is CASSPIQGSSSPLHF. DNA for the CDR3: TGTGCCAGCAGCCCGATACAGGGGTCCAGCTCACCCCTCCACTTT.

This chain links TRBV5-6 with TRBJ1-5; no firm D call. The germline gives CDR1 SGHDT, CDR2 YYEEEE. Deletions cut 0 bases from V and 4 bases from J, with 14 bases between. The CDR3 covers 16 residues. This CDR3 is CASSLAYGNRNQPQHF. The CDR3 DNA reads TGTGCCAGCAGCTTGGCGTACGGAAATAGAAATCAGCCCCAGCATTTT.

V usage is TRBV30 and J usage is TRBJ1-2; D is uncertain. The CDR3 loop spans 14 amino acids. Trimming removed 3 bases from V and 2 bases from J, with 13 bases in between. Germline CDR1 and CDR2: GTSNPN and SVGIG (reference sequence). The CDR3 region has the DNA TGTGCCTGGAGAGATGCAGGACCCAACTATGGCTACACCTTC. The encoded protein is CAWRDAGPNYGYTF.

This clone was picked up a small number of times. V and J are TRBV19 and TRBJ2-1, with D unclear. Germline lookup yields CDR1 LNHDA and CDR2 SQIVND (reference sequence). The CDR3 loop spans 13 amino acids. V lost 7 bases and J lost 6, with 13 bases in between. CDR3 DNA sequence: TGTGCCAGTACCTCCCTGGGGTTCAATGAGCAGTTCTTC. It codes for CASTSLGFNEQFF.

The chain combines TRBV5-8 with TRBJ2-6; the D gene could be TRBD1 or TRBD2 (5 bases each). Per germline, CDR1 SGHTS and CDR2 YDEGEE. The CDR3 spans 16 residues. Trimming removed 1 base from V and 0 bases from J, with 8 bases in between. CDR3 sequence (DNA): TGTGCCAGCAGCTTGTACGGGGCCTCTGGGGCCAACGTCCTGACTTTC. The encoded protein is CASSLYGASGANVLTF.

The chain joins TRBV28 to TRBJ2-3; D unresolved. V lost 4 bases, J lost 2 bases, and 1 base lay in between. The CDR3 runs to 11 residues. CDR1 MDHEN and CDR2 SYDVKM come from the germline V gene. CDR3 in DNA: TGTGCCAGCAGTTCCACAGATACGCAGTATTTT. This gives the protein CASSSTDTQYF.

The chain carries TRBV18 and TRBJ2-2; TRBD2 is a possible D gene (6 bases). The CDR3 spans 16 residues. Looked up from germline, CDR1 is KGHSH and CDR2 is LQKENI. V lost 2 bases and J 4 bases, leaving 14 bases between the germline ends. The CDR3 is CASSPNIPGVTGELFF. CDR3 DNA: TGTGCCAGCTCACCAAATATCCCGGGGGTCACCGGGGAGCTGTTTTTT.

This rearrangement joins TRBV19 to TRBJ2-1; TRBD1 matches 11 bases. Germline-derived CDR1 and CDR2 are LNHDA and SQIVND (reference sequence). J gave up 4 bases and V 7 bases, and 9 bases lay outside the gene matches. The CDR3 covers 16 residues. The CDR3 sequence: CASNSPGQGVYNEQFF. CDR3 DNA: TGTGCCAGTAATTCCCCGGGACAGGGGGTGTACAATGAGCAGTTCTTC.

This chain connects TRBV5-6 to TRBJ2-7; the D call may be TRBD1 or TRBD2 (5 bases each). The CDR3 length is 16 residues. Trimming removed 0 bases at V and 4 bases at J, with 17 bases between. Germline V gives CDR1 SGHDT, CDR2 YYEEEE. The CDR3 spells CASSLVALQGGYEQYF. CDR3 sequence (DNA): TGTGCCAGCAGCTTGGTTGCCCTGCAGGGCGGGTACGAGCAGTACTTC.

This clone was seen just once. This chain connects TRBV5-5 to TRBJ1-5, with 7 nucleotides matching TRBD1. Germline CDR1 reads SGHKS; CDR2 reads YYEKEE (reference sequence). The CDR3 loop spans 17 amino acids. Trimming cost V 0 bases and J 2 bases; bases outside gene matches: 8. The CDR3, as DNA: TGTGCCAGCAGCTTGGCGTTAGACAGGGCGGGCAATCAGCCCCAGCATTTT. It translates to CASSLALDRAGNQPQHF.

This clone was observed a handful of times. This chain connects TRBV30 to TRBJ2-2; 7 bases line up with TRBD1. Germline V gene sequence: CDR1 GTSNPN, CDR2 SVGIG (reference sequence). Trimming took 2 bases from V and 5 from J; bases not matched to a gene: 2. The CDR3 runs 13 residues. CDR3 region: CAWSIQGTGELFF. CDR3 coding DNA: TGTGCCTGGAGTATACAGGGGACCGGGGAGCTGTTTTTT.

This chain uses TRBV19 with TRBJ1-1; 8 nucleotides agree with TRBD1. Trimming at V came to 10 bases and at J to 3 bases, leaving 22 bases not matched to a gene. This CDR3 is 18 amino acids long. Germline V CDR1 and CDR2: LNHDA, SQIVND (reference sequence). CDR3 nucleotide sequence: TGTGCCACTAACAGGGGGGAGAACCCGGCGTTCAGGGACACTGAAGCTTTCTTT. This translates into CATNRGENPAFRDTEAFF.